Listed below are T cell receptor beta chains from one sample, sequenced in a study of blood T cell repertoires in COVID-19. The method was immunoSEQ multiplex PCR; TCRdb's version includes in-frame clones alone and lacks a portion of them. The data hold 200,000 to 250,000 clones, with roughly 82% observed a single time. The source material was peripheral blood. The receptors shown here come from a middle-aged woman with acute or convalescent COVID-19. The CDR3 runs from the conserved cysteine through the conserved F or W.

j_call v_call cdr3_aa
TRBJ2-7 TRBV6-5 CASRPGGGRAYEQYF
TRBJ1-2 TRBV10-3 CAISQPDRVTYGYTF
TRBJ2-5 TRBV7-2 CASSSLGGGNGGETQYF
TRBJ1-2 TRBV5-5 CASSLLQSTYGYTF
TRBJ2-1 TRBV9 CASSVFGAGGDEQFF
TRBJ2-3 TRBV6-5 CASSLGLAWGDTQYF
TRBJ2-1 TRBV9 CASSVSGTTYNEQFF
TRBJ2-1 TRBV4-2 CASSQDRIRGNEQFF
TRBJ1-3 TRBV6-6 CASSFGQSSGNTIYF
TRBJ2-2 TRBV7-6 CASSLEQGMTGELFF
TRBJ2-7 TRBV10-2 CASSLSGGISYEQYF
TRBJ2-2 TRBV13 CASSLGHGRYTNTGELFF
TRBJ2-3 TRBV10-1 CASSELLAGGNTQYF
TRBJ1-6 TRBV27 CASSPRTGFGNSPLHF
TRBJ1-1 TRBV13 CASSGAGVGNTEAFF
TRBJ2-1 TRBV7-3 CASSALAGVNNEQFF
TRBJ2-1 TRBV10-2 CASSDTGTSGRATHEQFF
TRBJ2-7 TRBV29-1 CSVAGLGPYEQYF
TRBJ1-2 TRBV30 CAWMGTGKVDGYTF
TRBJ2-7 TRBV6-6 CASSWGGETYEQYF
TRBJ2-3 TRBV5-1 CASSFPVAGRWSDTQYF
TRBJ1-2 TRBV21-1 CASSLLGGDGYTF
TRBJ1-3 TRBV9 CASSPGTGEIGNTIYF
TRBJ1-5 TRBV15 CATSRGANQPQHF
TRBJ1-2 TRBV4-3 CASSPEGSPNYGYTF
TRBJ2-7 TRBV20-1 CSGKGDYEQYF
TRBJ2-1 TRBV10-3 CAISRAAGHSYNEQFF